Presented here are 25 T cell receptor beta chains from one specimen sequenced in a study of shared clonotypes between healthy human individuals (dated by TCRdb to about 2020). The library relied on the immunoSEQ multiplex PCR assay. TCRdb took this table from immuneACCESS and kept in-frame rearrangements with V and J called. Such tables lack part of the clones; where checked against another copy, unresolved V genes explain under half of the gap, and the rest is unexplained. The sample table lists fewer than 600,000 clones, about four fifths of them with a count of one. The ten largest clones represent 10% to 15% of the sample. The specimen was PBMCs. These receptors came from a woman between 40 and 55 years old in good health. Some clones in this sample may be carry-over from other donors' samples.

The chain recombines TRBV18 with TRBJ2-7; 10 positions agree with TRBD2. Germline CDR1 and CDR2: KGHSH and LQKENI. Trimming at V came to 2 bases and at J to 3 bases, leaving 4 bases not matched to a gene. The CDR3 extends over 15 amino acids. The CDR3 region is CASSPSGRAYYEQYF. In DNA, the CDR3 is TGTGCCAGCTCACCAAGCGGGAGGGCCTACTACGAGCAGTACTTC.

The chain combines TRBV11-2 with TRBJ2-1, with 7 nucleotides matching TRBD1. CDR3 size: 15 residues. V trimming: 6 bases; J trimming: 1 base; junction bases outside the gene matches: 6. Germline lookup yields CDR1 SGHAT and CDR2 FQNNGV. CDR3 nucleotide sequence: TGTGCCAGCAGACAGACAGGGCGGTCCTACAATGAGCAGTTCTTC. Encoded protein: CASRQTGRSYNEQFF.

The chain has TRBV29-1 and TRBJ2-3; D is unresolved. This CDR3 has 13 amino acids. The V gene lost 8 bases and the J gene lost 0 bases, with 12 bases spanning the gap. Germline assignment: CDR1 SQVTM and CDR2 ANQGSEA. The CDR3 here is CSYTKGSTDTQYF. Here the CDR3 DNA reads TGCAGCTACACTAAGGGTAGCACAGATACGCAGTATTTT.

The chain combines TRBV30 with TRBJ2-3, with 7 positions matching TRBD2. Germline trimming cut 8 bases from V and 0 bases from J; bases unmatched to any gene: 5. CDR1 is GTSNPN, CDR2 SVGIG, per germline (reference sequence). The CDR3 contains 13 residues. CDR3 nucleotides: TGTGCCGGGGGAGGGATAAGCACAGATACGCAGTATTTT. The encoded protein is CAGGGISTDTQYF.

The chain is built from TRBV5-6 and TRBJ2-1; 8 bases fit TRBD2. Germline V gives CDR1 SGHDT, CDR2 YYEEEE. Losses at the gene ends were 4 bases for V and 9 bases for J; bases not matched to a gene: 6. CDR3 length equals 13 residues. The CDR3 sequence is CASSRRGASEQFF. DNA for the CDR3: TGTGCCAGCAGCAGGCGGGGGGCGAGTGAGCAGTTCTTC.

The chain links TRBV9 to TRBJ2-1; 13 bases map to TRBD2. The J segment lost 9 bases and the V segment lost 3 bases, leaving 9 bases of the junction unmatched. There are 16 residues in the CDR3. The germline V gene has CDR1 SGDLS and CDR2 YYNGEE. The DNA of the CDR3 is TGTGCCAGCAGCGGCCCCGGGACTAGCGGGAAAGTTGAGCAGTTCTTC. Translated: CASSGPGTSGKVEQFF.

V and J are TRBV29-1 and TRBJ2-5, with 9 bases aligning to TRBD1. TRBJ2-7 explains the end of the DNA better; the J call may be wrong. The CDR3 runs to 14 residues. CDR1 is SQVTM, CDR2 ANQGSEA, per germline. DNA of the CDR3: TGCAGCGAGAGCCGGGACAGGGCCGCCTACGAGCAGTACTTC. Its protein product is CSESRDRAAYEQYF.

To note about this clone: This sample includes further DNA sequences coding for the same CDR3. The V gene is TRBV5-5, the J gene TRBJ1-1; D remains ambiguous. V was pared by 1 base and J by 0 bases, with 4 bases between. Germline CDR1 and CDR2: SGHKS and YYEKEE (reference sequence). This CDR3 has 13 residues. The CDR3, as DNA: TGTGCCAGCAGCTTGACAGTGAACACTGAAGCTTTCTTT. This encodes CASSLTVNTEAFF.

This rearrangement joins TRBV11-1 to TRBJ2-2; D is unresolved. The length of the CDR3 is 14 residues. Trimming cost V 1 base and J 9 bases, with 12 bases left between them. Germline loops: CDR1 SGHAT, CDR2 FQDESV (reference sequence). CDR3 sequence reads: CASSLGAARRELFF. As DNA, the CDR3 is TGTGCCAGCAGCTTAGGCGCGGCCAGGAGGGAGCTGTTTTTT.

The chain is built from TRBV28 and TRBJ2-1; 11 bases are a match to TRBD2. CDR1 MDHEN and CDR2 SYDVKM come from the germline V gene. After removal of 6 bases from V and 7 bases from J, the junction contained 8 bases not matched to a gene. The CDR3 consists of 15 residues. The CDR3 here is CASSTSGSTVNEQFF. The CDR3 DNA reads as TGTGCCAGCAGCACTAGCGGGAGTACAGTTAATGAGCAGTTCTTC.

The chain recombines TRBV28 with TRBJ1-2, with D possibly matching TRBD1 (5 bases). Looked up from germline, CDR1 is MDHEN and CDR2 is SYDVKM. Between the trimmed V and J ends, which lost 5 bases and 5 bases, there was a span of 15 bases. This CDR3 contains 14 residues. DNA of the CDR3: TGTGCCAGCAGTGGGCTTGGGACCCTTTATGGCTACACCTTC. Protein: CASSGLGTLYGYTF.

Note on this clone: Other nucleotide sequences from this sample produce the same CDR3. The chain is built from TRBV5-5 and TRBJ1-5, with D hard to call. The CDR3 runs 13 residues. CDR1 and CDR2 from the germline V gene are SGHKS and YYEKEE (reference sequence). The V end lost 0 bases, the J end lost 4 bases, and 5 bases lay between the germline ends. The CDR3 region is CASSLDANQPQHF. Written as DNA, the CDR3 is TGTGCCAGCAGCTTGGATGCAAATCAGCCCCAGCATTTT.

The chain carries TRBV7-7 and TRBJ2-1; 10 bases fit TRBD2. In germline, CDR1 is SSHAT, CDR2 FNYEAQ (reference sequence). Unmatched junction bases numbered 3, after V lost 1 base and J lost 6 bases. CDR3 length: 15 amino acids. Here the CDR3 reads CASSLGASGSNEQFF. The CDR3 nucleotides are TGTGCCAGCAGCTTAGGGGCTAGCGGGAGCAATGAGCAGTTCTTC.

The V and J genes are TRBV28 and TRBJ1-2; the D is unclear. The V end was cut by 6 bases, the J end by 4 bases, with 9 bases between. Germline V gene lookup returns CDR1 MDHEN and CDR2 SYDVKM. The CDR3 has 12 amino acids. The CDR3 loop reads CASSYGVYGYTF. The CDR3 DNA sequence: TGTGCCAGCAGCTACGGGGTCTATGGCTACACCTTC.

The CDR3, as DNA: TGTGCCAGCAGCTTACAGTCGTCGGTCAATGAGCAGTTCTTC. Protein: CASSLQSSVNEQFF. This chain connects TRBV7-3 to TRBJ2-1, with D hard to call. Looked up from germline, CDR1 is SGHTA and CDR2 is FQGTGA. Trimming left V 2 bases short and J 6 bases short, with 11 bases between. There are 14 residues in the CDR3.

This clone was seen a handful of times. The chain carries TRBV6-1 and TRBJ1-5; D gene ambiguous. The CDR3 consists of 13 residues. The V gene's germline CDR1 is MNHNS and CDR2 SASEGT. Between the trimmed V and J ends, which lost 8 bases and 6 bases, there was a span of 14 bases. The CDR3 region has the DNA TGTGCCAGCCGGTCTATGGCAGGTCAGCCCCAGCATTTT. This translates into CASRSMAGQPQHF.

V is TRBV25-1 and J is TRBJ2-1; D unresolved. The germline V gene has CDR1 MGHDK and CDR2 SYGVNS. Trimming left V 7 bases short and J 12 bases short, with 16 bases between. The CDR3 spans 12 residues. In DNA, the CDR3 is TGTGCCAGCACCAAACTCGGGCTAGGGCAGTTCTTC. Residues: CASTKLGLGQFF. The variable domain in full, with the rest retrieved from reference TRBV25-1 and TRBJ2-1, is EADIYQTPRYLVIGTGKKITLECSQTMGHDKMYWYQQDPGMELHLIHYSYGVNSTEKGDLSSESTVSRIRTEHFPLTLESARPSHTSQYLCASTKLGLGQFFGPGTRLTVL.

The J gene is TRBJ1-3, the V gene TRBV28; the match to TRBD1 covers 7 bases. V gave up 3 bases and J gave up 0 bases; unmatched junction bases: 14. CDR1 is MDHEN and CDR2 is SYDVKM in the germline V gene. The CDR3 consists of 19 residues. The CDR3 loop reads CASSFYRGFALSSGNTIYF. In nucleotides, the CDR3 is TGTGCCAGCAGTTTCTACAGGGGTTTTGCCCTTAGCTCTGGAAACACCATATATTTT.

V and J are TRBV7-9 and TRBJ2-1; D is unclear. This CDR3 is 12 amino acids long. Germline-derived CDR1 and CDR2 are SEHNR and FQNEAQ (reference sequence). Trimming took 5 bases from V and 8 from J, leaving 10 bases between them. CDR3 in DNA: TGTGCCAGCAGCCATATCCTCCATGAGCAGTTCTTC. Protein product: CASSHILHEQFF. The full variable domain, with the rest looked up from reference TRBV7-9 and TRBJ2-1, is DTGVSQNPRHKITKRGQNVTFRCDPISEHNRLYWYRQTLGQGPEFLTYFQNEAQLEKSRLLSDRFSAERPKGSFSTLEIQRTEQGDSAMYLCASSHILHEQFFGPGTRLTVL.

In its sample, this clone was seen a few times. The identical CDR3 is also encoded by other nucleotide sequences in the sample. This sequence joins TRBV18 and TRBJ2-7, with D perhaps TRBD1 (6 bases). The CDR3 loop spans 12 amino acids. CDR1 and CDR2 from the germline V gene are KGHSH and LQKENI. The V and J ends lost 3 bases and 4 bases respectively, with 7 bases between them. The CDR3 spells CASSPDSYEQYF. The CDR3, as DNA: TGTGCCAGCTCACCGGACAGTTACGAGCAGTACTTC.

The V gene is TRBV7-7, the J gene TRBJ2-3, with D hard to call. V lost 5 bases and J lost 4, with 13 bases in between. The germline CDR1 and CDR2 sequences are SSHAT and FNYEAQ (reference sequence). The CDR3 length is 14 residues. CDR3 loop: CASSPDRRADTQYF. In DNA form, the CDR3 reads TGTGCCAGCAGCCCGGACCGCCGGGCAGATACGCAGTATTTT.

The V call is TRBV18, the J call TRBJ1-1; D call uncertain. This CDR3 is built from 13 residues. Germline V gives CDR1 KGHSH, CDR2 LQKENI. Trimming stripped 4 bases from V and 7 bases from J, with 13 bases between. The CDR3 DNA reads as TGTGCCAGCTCACTAACGACGGAAGGTGAAGCTTTCTTT. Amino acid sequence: CASSLTTEGEAFF.

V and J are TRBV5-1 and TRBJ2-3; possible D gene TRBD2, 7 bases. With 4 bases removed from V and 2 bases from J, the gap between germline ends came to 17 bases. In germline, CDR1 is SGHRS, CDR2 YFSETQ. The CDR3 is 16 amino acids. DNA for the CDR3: TGCGCCAGCAGCCGTTCGGGGGGCGCGACCACAGATACGCAGTATTTT. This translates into CASSRSGGATTDTQYF.

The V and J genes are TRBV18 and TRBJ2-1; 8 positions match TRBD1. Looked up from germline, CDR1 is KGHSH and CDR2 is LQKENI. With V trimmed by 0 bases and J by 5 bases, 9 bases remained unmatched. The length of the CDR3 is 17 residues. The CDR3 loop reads CASSPPGGGQGDNEQFF. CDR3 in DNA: TGTGCCAGCTCACCACCAGGCGGCGGACAGGGTGACAATGAGCAGTTCTTC.

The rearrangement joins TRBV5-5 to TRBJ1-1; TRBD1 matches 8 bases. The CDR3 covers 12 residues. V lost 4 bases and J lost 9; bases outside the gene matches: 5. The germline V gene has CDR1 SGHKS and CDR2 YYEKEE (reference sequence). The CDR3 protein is CASSQRQGQAFF. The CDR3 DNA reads TGTGCCAGCAGCCAACGACAGGGGCAAGCTTTCTTT.